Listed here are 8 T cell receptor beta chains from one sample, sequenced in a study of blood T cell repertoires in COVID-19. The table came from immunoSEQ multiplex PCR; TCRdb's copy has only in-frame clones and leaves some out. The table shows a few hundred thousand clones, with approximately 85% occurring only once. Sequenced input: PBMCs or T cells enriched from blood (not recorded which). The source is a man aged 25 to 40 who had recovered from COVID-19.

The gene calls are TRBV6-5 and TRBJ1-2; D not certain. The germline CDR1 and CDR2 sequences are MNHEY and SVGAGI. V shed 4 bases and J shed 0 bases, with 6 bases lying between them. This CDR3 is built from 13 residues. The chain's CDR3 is CASSFGSNYGYTF. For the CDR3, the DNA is TGTGCCAGCAGTTTCGGTTCTAACTATGGCTACACCTTC.

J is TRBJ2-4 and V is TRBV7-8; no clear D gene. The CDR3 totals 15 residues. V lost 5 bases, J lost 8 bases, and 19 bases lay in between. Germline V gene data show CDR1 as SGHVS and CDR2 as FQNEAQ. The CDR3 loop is CASSPQTGFLDIQYF. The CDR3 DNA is TGTGCCAGCAGCCCCCAGACGGGTTTTCTTGACATTCAGTACTTC.

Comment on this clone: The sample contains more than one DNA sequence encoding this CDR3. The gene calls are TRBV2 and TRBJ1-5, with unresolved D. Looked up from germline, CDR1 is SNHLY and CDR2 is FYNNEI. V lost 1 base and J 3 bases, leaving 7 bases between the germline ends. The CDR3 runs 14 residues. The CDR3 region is CASSEGQNNQPQHF. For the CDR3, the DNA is TGTGCCAGCAGTGAAGGGCAGAACAATCAGCCCCAGCATTTT.

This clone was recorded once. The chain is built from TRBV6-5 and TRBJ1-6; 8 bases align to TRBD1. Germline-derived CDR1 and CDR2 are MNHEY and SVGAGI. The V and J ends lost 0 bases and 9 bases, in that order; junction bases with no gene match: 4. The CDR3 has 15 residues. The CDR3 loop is CASSYSKQGGSPLHF. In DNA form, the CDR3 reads TGTGCCAGCAGTTACTCGAAACAGGGGGGTTCACCCCTCCACTTT.

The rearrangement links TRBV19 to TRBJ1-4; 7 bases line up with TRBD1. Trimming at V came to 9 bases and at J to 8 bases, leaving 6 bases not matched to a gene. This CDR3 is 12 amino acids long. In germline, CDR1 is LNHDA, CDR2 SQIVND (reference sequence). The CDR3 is CASQGGLEKLFF. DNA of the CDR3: TGTGCCAGCCAAGGGGGCTTAGAAAAACTGTTTTTT.

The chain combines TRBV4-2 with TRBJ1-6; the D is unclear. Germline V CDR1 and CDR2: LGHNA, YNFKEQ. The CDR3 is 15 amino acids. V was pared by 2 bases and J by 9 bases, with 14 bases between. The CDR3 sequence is CASSQLDGVRSPLHF. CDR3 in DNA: TGTGCCAGCAGCCAACTCGACGGGGTCCGTTCACCCCTCCACTTT.

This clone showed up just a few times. The CDR3 loop is CASSAYSGEQPQHF. The CDR3 bases are TGTGCCAGCAGTGCCTACTCAGGGGAGCAGCCCCAGCATTTT. The J gene is TRBJ1-5, the V gene TRBV2; tentatively, D is TRBD1 (6 bases). This CDR3 has 14 residues. Trimming took off 4 bases at V and 7 bases at J, with 14 bases between the two ends. Germline CDR1 is SNHLY and CDR2 is FYNNEI.

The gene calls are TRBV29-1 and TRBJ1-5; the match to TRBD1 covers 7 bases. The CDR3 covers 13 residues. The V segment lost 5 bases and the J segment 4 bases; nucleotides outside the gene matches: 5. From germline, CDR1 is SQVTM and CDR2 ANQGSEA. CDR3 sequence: CSVRQGLNQPQHF. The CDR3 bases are TGCAGCGTTCGACAGGGTCTTAATCAGCCCCAGCATTTT.